These T cell receptor beta chains were read from a single sample in a study of blood T cell repertoires in COVID-19. Sequencing used immunoSEQ multiplex PCR; TCRdb keeps in-frame clones, though not all of them. The data show some 170,000 clones, with 81% seen just once and approximately 10% held by the top ten. Sequencing was carried out using peripheral blood. Source of these receptors: a woman in her thirties or forties with COVID-19, enrolled during active disease. Both conserved end residues are part of each CDR3. Fields, in order: clone size, CDR3 length, V gene, D gene, J gene, CDR3 protein, CDR3 DNA. D genes are given only for firm matches. Rows may omit the clone size; those that give it use once, few, many or a size class.

NA	14	TRBV7-3	NA	TRBJ2-5	CASSPTTGQETQYF	TGTGCCAGCAGCCCTACGACGGGCCAAGAGACCCAGTACTTC
NA	15	TRBV7-6	NA	TRBJ1-1	CASSAYQGGGTEAFF	TGTGCCAGCAGCGCCTATCAGGGAGGTGGGACTGAAGCTTTCTTT
few	13	TRBV19	NA	TRBJ1-3	CASRGIDGNTIYF	TGTGCCAGTAGGGGCATAGACGGAAACACCATATATTTT
few	13	TRBV30	NA	TRBJ1-2	CAWTSGNTYGYTF	TGTGCCTGGACCTCCGGGAATACCTATGGCTACACCTTC
NA	16	TRBV27	TRBD2	TRBJ2-3	CASSDVSGPGTDTQYF	TGTGCCAGCAGCGATGTTAGCGGGCCCGGCACAGATACGCAGTATTTT
NA	17	TRBV27	TRBD2	TRBJ2-1	CASSSRTSAARSNEQFF	TGTGCCAGCAGTTCCAGGACTAGCGCCGCCCGTTCCAATGAGCAGTTCTTC
NA	15	TRBV29-1	NA	TRBJ1-5	CSVVGTFQVRQPQHF	TGCAGCGTTGTCGGAACGTTTCAGGTGAGACAGCCCCAGCATTTT
once	15	TRBV28	TRBD2	TRBJ2-7	CASRGRLGGNSEQYF	TGTGCCAGCAGGGGGCGGTTGGGAGGGAACTCCGAGCAGTACTTC
NA	19	TRBV28	TRBD2	TRBJ2-2	CASSLYGTSGRSRTGELFF	TGTGCCAGCAGTTTATATGGGACTAGCGGGAGATCCCGCACCGGGGAGCTGTTTTTT
NA	13	TRBV5-1	NA	TRBJ1-1	CASSFGGNTEAFF	TGCGCCAGCAGCTTCGGAGGGAACACTGAAGCTTTCTTT
NA	14	TRBV7-9	NA	TRBJ1-5	CASSLGGVNQPQHF	TGTGCCAGCAGCTTAGGCGGGGTCAATCAGCCCCAGCATTTT